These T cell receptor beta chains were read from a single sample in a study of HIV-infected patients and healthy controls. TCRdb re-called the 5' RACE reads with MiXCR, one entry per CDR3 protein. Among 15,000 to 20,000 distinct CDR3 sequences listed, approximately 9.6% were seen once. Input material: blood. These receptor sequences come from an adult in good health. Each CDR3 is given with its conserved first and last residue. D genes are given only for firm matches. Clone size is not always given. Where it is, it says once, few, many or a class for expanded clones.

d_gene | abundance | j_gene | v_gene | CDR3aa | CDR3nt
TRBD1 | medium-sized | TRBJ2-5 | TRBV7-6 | CASRGQGYYETQYF | TGTGCCAGCAGAGGACAGGGTTATTATGAGACCCAGTACTTC
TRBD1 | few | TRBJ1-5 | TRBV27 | CASSIGTGSQPQHF | TGTGCCAGCAGTATCGGGACAGGTAGTCAGCCCCAGCATTTT
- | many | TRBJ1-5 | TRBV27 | CASSLRGGNQPQHF | TGTGCCAGCAGTTTAAGGGGAGGCAATCAGCCCCAGCATTTT
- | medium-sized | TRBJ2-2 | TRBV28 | CASSSPTRAGELFF | TGTGCCAGCAGTTCGCCGACCCGGGCCGGGGAGCTGTTTTTT
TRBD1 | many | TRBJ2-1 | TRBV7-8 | CASSLYGGTGDNEQFF | TGTGCCAGCAGCTTATATGGCGGGACAGGGGACAATGAGCAGTTCTTC
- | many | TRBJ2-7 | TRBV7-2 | CASSFGPGEYEQYF | TGTGCCAGCAGCTTTGGTCCAGGGGAGTACGAGCAGTACTTC
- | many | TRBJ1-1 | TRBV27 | CASSLSVGSTEAFF | TGTGCCAGCAGTTTATCGGTGGGTTCCACTGAAGCTTTCTTT
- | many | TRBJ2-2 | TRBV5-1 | CASSFGGSTGELFF | TGCGCCAGCAGCTTCGGGGGCAGCACCGGGGAGCTGTTTTTT
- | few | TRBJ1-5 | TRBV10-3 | CAISEQGDQPQHF | TGTGCCATCAGTGAGCAGGGTGATCAGCCCCAGCATTTT
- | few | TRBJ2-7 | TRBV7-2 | CASSLGFGLGYEQYF | TGTGCCAGCAGCTTAGGGTTTGGGCTGGGGTACGAGCAGTACTTC
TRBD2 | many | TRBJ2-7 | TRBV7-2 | CASSEQPPGRVREQYF | TGTGCCAGCAGTGAACAACCTCCCGGGAGGGTGCGAGAGCAGTACTTC
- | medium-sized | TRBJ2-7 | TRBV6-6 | CASSYPEGGSYEQYF | TGTGCCAGCAGTTACCCGGAGGGAGGAAGCTACGAGCAGTACTTC
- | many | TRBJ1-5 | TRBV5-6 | CASSLWGAWGQPQHF | TGTGCCAGCAGCTTATGGGGGGCCTGGGGACAGCCCCAGCATTTT
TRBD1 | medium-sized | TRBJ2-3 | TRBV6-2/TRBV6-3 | CASSYKTGGAKDTQYF | TGTGCCAGCAGTTACAAGACAGGGGGCGCGAAAGATACGCAGTATTTT
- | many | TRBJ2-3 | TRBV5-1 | CASSLAGYSAQYF | TGCGCCAGCAGCTTGGCCGGATACAGCGCGCAGTATTTT
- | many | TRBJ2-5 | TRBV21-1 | CASSHASGGEEETQYF | TGTGCCAGCAGCCATGCTAGCGGGGGAGAGGAAGAGACCCAGTACTTC
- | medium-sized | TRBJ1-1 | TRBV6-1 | CASSEFPPAEAFF | TGTGCCAGCAGTGAATTTCCCCCCGCTGAAGCTTTCTTT
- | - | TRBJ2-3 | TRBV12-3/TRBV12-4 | CASSPDTYTQYF | TGTGCCAGCAGCCCTGACACTTATACGCAGTATTTT
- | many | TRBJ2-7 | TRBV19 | CASRPNTGYEQYF | TGTGCCAGTAGACCTAACACTGGCTACGAGCAGTACTTC
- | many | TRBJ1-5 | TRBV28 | CASSFTSGVSNQPQHF | TGTGCCAGCAGTTTCACCAGCGGCGTTAGCAATCAGCCCCAGCATTTT
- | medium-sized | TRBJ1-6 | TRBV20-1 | CSARIRSENSPLHF | TGCAGTGCTAGAATACGGTCAGAAAATTCACCCCTCCACTTT
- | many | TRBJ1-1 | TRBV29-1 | CSVGWGSNTEAFF | TGCAGCGTTGGATGGGGATCGAACACTGAAGCTTTCTTT
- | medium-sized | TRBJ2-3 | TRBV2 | CASSGDGTDTQYF | TGTGCCAGCAGTGGGGACGGCACAGATACGCAGTATTTT
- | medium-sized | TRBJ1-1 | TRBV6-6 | CASSYESPSLKRGEAFF | TGTGCCAGCAGTTACGAATCTCCCAGCTTAAAGCGTGGGGAAGCTTTCTTT
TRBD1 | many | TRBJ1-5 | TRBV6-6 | CASSTGTGIQPQHF | TGTGCCAGCAGTACCGGGACAGGGATTCAGCCCCAGCATTTT
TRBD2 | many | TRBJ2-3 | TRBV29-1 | CSVGLAGNGDTQYF | TGCAGCGTTGGACTAGCGGGGAATGGAGATACGCAGTATTTT
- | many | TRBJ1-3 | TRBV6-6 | CASSTGTLTPAGNTIYF | TGTGCCAGCAGCACCGGGACACTGACTCCGGCGGGAAACACCATATATTTT
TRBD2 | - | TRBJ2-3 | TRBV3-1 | CASSQVSGGAPDTQYF | TGTGCCAGCAGCCAAGTCAGCGGGGGGGCCCCAGATACGCAGTATTTT
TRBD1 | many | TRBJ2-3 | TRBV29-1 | CSVDPGQGRDTDTQYF | TGCAGCGTTGACCCCGGACAGGGAAGAGACACAGATACGCAGTATTTT
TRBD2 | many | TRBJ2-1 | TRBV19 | CASSSGGAVEQFF | TGTGCCAGTTCCAGCGGGGGGGCCGTTGAGCAGTTCTTC
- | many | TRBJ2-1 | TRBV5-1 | CASSPVSTHNEQFF | TGCGCCAGCAGCCCCGTTTCTACCCACAATGAGCAGTTCTTC
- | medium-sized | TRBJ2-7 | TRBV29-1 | CSAGWGSRYEQYF | TGCAGCGCAGGGTGGGGGTCTAGGTACGAGCAGTACTTC
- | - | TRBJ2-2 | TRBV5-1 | CASSSYTGELFF | TGCGCCAGCAGCTCTTACACCGGGGAGCTGTTTTTT
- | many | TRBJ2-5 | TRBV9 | CASSPLSGYQETQYF | TGTGCCAGCAGCCCCCTTAGCGGTTACCAAGAGACCCAGTACTTC
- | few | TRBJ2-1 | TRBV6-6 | CASSYSEYNEQFF | TGTGCCAGCAGTTACTCGGAGTACAATGAGCAGTTCTTC
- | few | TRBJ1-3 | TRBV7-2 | CASSYDRIHSGNTIYF | TGTGCCAGCAGCTATGACAGGATTCACTCTGGAAACACCATATATTTT
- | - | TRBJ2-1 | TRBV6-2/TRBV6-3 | CASSYEGFNEQFF | TGTGCCAGCAGTTACGAGGGGTTTAACGAGCAGTTCTTC
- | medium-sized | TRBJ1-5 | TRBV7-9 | CASSFDNQPQHF | TGTGCCAGCAGCTTCGACAATCAGCCCCAGCATTTT
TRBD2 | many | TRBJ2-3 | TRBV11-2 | CASSLGVSGRSSTDTQYF | TGTGCCAGCAGCTTAGGTGTTAGCGGGAGGAGTAGCACAGATACGCAGTATTTT
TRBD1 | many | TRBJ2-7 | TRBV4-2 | CASSQDRRTGYYEQYF | TGTGCCAGCAGCCAAGATCGGAGGACAGGGTACTACGAGCAGTACTTC
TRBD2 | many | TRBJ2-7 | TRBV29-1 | CSVQRAGEQYF | TGCAGCGTACAAAGAGCGGGGGAGCAGTACTTC
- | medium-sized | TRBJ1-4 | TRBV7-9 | CASSLGGTNEKLFF | TGTGCCAGCAGCTTGGGTGGAACTAATGAAAAACTGTTTTTT
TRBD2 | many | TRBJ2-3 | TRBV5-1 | CASSLGGGLDTQYF | TGCGCCAGCAGCTTAGGCGGGGGTTTAGATACGCAGTATTTT
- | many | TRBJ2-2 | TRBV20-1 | CSASDRGDAGELFF | TGCAGTGCTAGTGATCGAGGAGACGCCGGGGAGCTGTTTTTT
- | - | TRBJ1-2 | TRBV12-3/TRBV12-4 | CASSLGRLYGYTF | TGTGCCAGCAGTTTAGGACGTTTGTATGGCTACACCTTC
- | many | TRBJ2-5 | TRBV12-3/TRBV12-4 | CASSTGGGAAGQETQYF | TGTGCCAGCAGTACTGGGGGGGGGGCTGCGGGTCAAGAGACCCAGTACTTC